One and the same sample provided the 27 T cell receptor beta chains below, sequenced in a study of response to subunit inactivated influenza vaccine. TCRdb fed the RT-PCR reads into MiXCR, producing one record per CDR3 protein. The sample carries around 580,000 distinct CDR3 sequences, less than 15% recorded once. Source: PBMCs from blood, taken roughly 13 days after vaccination. Receptors were obtained from a man between 50 and 59 years old who received an inactivated influenza vaccine.

This clonotype appeared a few times. This sequence joins TRBV11-2 and TRBJ2-7; the match to TRBD2 covers 10 bases. The ends lost 3 bases at V and 2 bases at J; junction bases unmatched: 10. The CDR3 length is 17 residues. Per germline, CDR1 SGHAT and CDR2 FQNNGV. The CDR3 protein is CASSFASSGGVAYEQYF. CDR3 in DNA: TGTGCCAGCAGCTTCGCCTCTAGCGGGGGCGTCGCCTACGAGCAGTACTTC.

The chain recombines TRBV6-6 with TRBJ1-1; D gene ambiguous. Per the germline V gene, CDR1 is MNHNY and CDR2 is SVGAGI (reference sequence). The CDR3 runs to 13 residues. Trimming removed 6 bases at V and 5 bases at J, with 13 bases between. The CDR3 region is CASRAPEVTEAFF. DNA of the CDR3: TGTGCCAGCAGGGCCCCCGAGGTAACTGAAGCTTTCTTT.

Many counts were recorded for this clonotype. The chain recombines TRBV6-2 or TRBV6-3 with TRBJ2-1; D might be TRBD1 (5 bases). The CDR3 spans 12 residues. CDR1 and CDR2 (germline): MNHEY, SVGEGT. Trimming removed 7 bases at V and 15 bases at J, with 19 bases between. The CDR3 DNA reads as TGTGCCAGCACCCGCCAGGGTTTTAGGCTGTTCTTC. It is translated as CASTRQGFRLFF.

The genes are TRBV7-2 and TRBJ2-3; D remains unclear. This CDR3 region has 16 residues. Germline-derived CDR1 and CDR2 are SGHTA and FQGNSA. Trimming pared 1 base from V and 0 bases from J, leaving 11 bases between. In nucleotides, the CDR3 is TGTGCCAGCAGCTTAGGGCTGCTCCTTAGCACAGATACGCAGTATTTT. The encoded protein is CASSLGLLLSTDTQYF.

The V call is TRBV24-1, the J call TRBJ1-5, with 7 nucleotides matching TRBD1. After removal of 5 bases from V and 1 base from J, the junction contained 22 bases not matched to a gene. The CDR3 is 21 amino acids. The germline V gene has CDR1 KGHDR and CDR2 SFDVKD. In DNA, the CDR3 is TGTGCCACCAGTGCCCGAATTGGTACCTATGTGGAACAGGGGAGCAATCAGCCCCAGCATTTT. Its protein product is CATSARIGTYVEQGSNQPQHF.

The V and J genes are TRBV28 and TRBJ2-3, with 10 bases aligning to TRBD2. V trimming: 6 bases; J trimming: 2 bases; junction bases outside the gene matches: 8. Germline V lookup: CDR1 MDHEN, CDR2 SYDVKM. The CDR3 loop spans 16 amino acids. The CDR3 here is CASSSRLAGNTDTQYF. CDR3 DNA: TGTGCCAGCAGCTCCCGACTAGCGGGTAACACAGATACGCAGTATTTT.

The chain is built from TRBV7-2 and TRBJ1-1; D is possibly TRBD1 (5 bases). The CDR3 is 13 amino acids. The germline V gene encodes CDR1 SGHTA and CDR2 FQGNSA. Trimming removed 5 bases at V and 8 bases at J, with 15 bases between. In DNA, the CDR3 is TGTGCCAGCAGCCTACAGGTCCGGGGGGAAGCTTTCTTT. Translation gives CASSLQVRGEAFF. The entire variable domain, with the rest obtained from reference TRBV7-2 and TRBJ1-1, is as follows: GAGVSQSPSNKVTEKGKDVELRCDPISGHTALYWYRQSLGQGLEFLIYFQGNSAPDKSGLPSDRFSAERTGGSVSTLTIQRTQQEDSAVYLCASSLQVRGEAFFGQGTRLTVV.

V usage is TRBV24-1 and J usage is TRBJ2-2; the match to TRBD1 covers 10 bases. The germline V gene encodes CDR1 KGHDR and CDR2 SFDVKD. Germline trimming cut 7 bases from V and 0 bases from J; bases unmatched to any gene: 10. This CDR3 has 18 amino acids. The CDR3 region has the DNA TGTGCCACCAGCTCTCCCCCCGGACAGGGGGCGAACACCGGGGAGCTGTTTTTT. It encodes CATSSPPGQGANTGELFF.

This clonotype was recorded a few times. The chain has TRBV6-5 and TRBJ2-7; D is unclear. Trimming removed 6 bases at V and 4 bases at J, with 7 bases between. Germline V gene lookup returns CDR1 MNHEY and CDR2 SVGAGI. This CDR3 is built from 11 residues. CDR3 residues: CASRHSYEQYF. In DNA, the CDR3 is TGTGCCAGCAGGCACAGTTACGAGCAGTACTTC.

This chain joins TRBV20-1 and TRBJ1-5; no reliable D call. Trimming shortened V by 0 bases and J by 0 bases, and 6 bases separated the two germline ends. The CDR3 contains 14 residues. Germline CDR1 DFQATT, CDR2 SNEGSKA (reference sequence). Here the CDR3 DNA reads TGCAGTGCTAGAGAGGGGAATAGCAATCAGCCCCAGCATTTT. It yields the protein CSAREGNSNQPQHF.

This chain uses TRBV10-3 with TRBJ2-7, with 10 bases lining up with TRBD2. In germline, CDR1 is ENHRY, CDR2 SYGVKD. The CDR3 spans 17 residues. Germline trimming cut 0 bases from V and 0 bases from J; bases unmatched to any gene: 5. Here the CDR3 DNA reads TGTGCCATCAGTGAGTCTAAGCGGACTAGCGGCTCCTACGAGCAGTACTTC. This encodes CAISESKRTSGSYEQYF.

This clonotype was seen only a few times. The V call is TRBV6-5, the J call TRBJ2-7, with 12 bases lining up with TRBD2. The V and J ends lost 4 bases and 7 bases, in that order; junction bases with no gene match: 11. Germline assignment: CDR1 MNHEY and CDR2 SVGAGI. This CDR3 has 16 residues. CDR3 DNA sequence: TGTGCCAGCAGTTCCCTGTCTAGCGGGAGGGGTTGGGAGCAGTACTTC. Protein product: CASSSLSSGRGWEQYF.

The chain has TRBV15 and TRBJ2-1, with D possibly TRBD1 on 5 matching bases. The germline V and J ends were trimmed by 1 base and 8 bases, with 12 bases remaining between them. Germline CDR1 LNHNV, CDR2 YYDKDF (reference sequence). This CDR3 is 14 amino acids long. The CDR3 DNA is TGTGCCACCAGCAGAGGAAACCAGGGCTATGAGCAGTTCTTC. This translates into CATSRGNQGYEQFF.

The gene calls are TRBV7-2 and TRBJ1-5, with D possibly TRBD1 on 6 matching bases. The length of the CDR3 is 15 residues. Germline V gives CDR1 SGHTA, CDR2 FQGNSA. Trimming cost V 5 bases and J 2 bases, with 13 bases left between them. The DNA for the CDR3 is TGTGCCAGCAGCATGACAGGTGCGGGCAATCAGCCCCAGCATTTT. Its protein is CASSMTGAGNQPQHF.

This clonotype was recorded at least ten times. The chain links TRBV28 to TRBJ2-3; TRBD2 matches at 13 bases. Germline trimming cut 10 bases from V and 2 bases from J; bases unmatched to any gene: 9. Per germline, CDR1 MDHEN and CDR2 SYDVKM. The CDR3 has 16 amino acids. In DNA form, the CDR3 reads TGTGCCACCCTCCCAGGGACTAGCGGGGTCACAGATACGCAGTATTTT. Translated: CATLPGTSGVTDTQYF.

This clonotype has more than one count but fewer than ten. The genes are TRBV6-2 or TRBV6-3 and TRBJ2-1; 14 bases map to TRBD2. After removal of 8 bases from V and 9 bases from J, the junction contained 9 bases not matched to a gene. The CDR3 is made up of 15 amino acids. Germline V gives CDR1 MNHEY, CDR2 SVGEGT. CDR3 amino acids: CASRPPGLAGVEQFF. Written as DNA, the CDR3 is TGTGCCAGCCGTCCACCGGGACTAGCGGGAGTTGAGCAGTTCTTC.

This clonotype has only a few counts. The chain combines TRBV28 with TRBJ2-2; TRBD1 is a possible D gene (5 bases). Trimming shortened V by 6 bases and J by 0 bases, and 14 bases separated the two germline ends. Per germline, CDR1 MDHEN and CDR2 SYDVKM. The CDR3 is made up of 16 amino acids. CDR3 sequence reads: CASSRYRRTNTGELFF. CDR3 coding DNA: TGTGCCAGCAGCCGCTACAGGCGTACGAACACCGGGGAGCTGTTTTTT.

J is TRBJ1-1 and V is TRBV28; D is perhaps TRBD1 (6 bases). Trimming took 7 bases from V and 5 from J, leaving 29 bases between them. The length of the CDR3 is 18 residues. Germline V gene sequence: CDR1 MDHEN, CDR2 SYDVKM. The CDR3 sequence: CASTLLAGGGTIGTEAFF. The DNA for the CDR3 is TGTGCCAGCACTCTTCTCGCCGGGGGGGGGACAATCGGAACTGAAGCTTTCTTT.

Concerning this clonotype itself: Its ends do not fully match the called genes, so a read error is possible. The chain couples TRBV29-1 to TRBJ2-7; no reliable D call. The length of the CDR3 is 13 residues. Germline loops: CDR1 SQVTM, CDR2 ANQGSEA. The chain's CDR3 is CSVDKQRSSEQYF. The CDR3 DNA reads TGCAGCGTTGATAAGCAGAGATCCTCCGAGCAGTACTTC.

This clonotype was detected a few times. The chain has TRBV20-1 and TRBJ2-1; D is unresolved. The CDR3 has 14 amino acids. Germline values: CDR1 DFQATT, CDR2 SNEGSKA (reference sequence). Trimming cost V 1 base and J 6 bases, with 13 bases left between them. CDR3 nucleotide sequence: TGCAGTGCTAGAGTTCGGGCAGCTTTCAATGAGCAGTTCTTC. This codes for CSARVRAAFNEQFF.

This clonotype was counted many times. The chain employs TRBV5-6 and TRBJ1-2; 8 positions agree with TRBD1. The CDR3 contains 14 residues. Germline-derived CDR1 and CDR2 are SGHDT and YYEEEE. The junction had 3 bases not matched to a gene; V was cut back by 5 bases and J by 0 bases. CDR3 sequence reads: CASRGQVANYGYTF. CDR3 nucleotides: TGTGCCAGCAGGGGACAGGTCGCTAACTATGGCTACACCTTC.

The chain joins TRBV7-2 to TRBJ1-2; TRBD1 matches 7 bases. Germline V gives CDR1 SGHTA, CDR2 FQGNSA. Losses at the gene ends were 3 bases for V and 7 bases for J; bases not matched to a gene: 8. CDR3 length: 14 amino acids. The CDR3 protein is CASSFPGQYPGYTF. CDR3 DNA: TGTGCCAGCAGCTTTCCGGGACAGTATCCTGGCTACACCTTC.

This clonotype was counted many times. The chain links TRBV20-1 to TRBJ2-1; 7 nucleotides align to TRBD2. The germline V gene has CDR1 DFQATT and CDR2 SNEGSKA (reference sequence). The CDR3 totals 12 residues. With V trimmed by 1 base and J by 13 bases, 7 bases remained unmatched. The CDR3 DNA follows: TGCAGTGCTAGAGTACGGGAGGCCAATCAGTTCTTC. This translates into CSARVREANQFF.

The chain combines TRBV12-3 or TRBV12-4 with TRBJ2-2; tentative D call: TRBD1 (6 bases). The CDR3 runs 16 residues. Trimming took 5 bases from V and 0 from J, leaving 13 bases between them. The DNA of the CDR3 is TGTGCCAGCAGTCGTTGGACAGAGACGAACACCGGGGAGCTGTTTTTT. Translation gives CASSRWTETNTGELFF.

The rearrangement links TRBV5-6 to TRBJ1-1; 10 nucleotides match TRBD1. The CDR3 has 14 residues. The germline V gene has CDR1 SGHDT and CDR2 YYEEEE. V trimming: 5 bases; J trimming: 6 bases; junction bases outside the gene matches: 7. The DNA for the CDR3 is TGTGCCAGCAGGAGGGGACAGGGGAGATCTGAAGCTTTCTTT. It translates to CASRRGQGRSEAFF.

Only a few counts were recorded for this clonotype. The chain joins TRBV30 to TRBJ2-3; 9 nucleotides agree with TRBD2. The CDR3 runs to 15 residues. The J segment lost 1 base and the V segment lost 2 bases, leaving 4 bases of the junction unmatched. Germline V gene lookup returns CDR1 GTSNPN and CDR2 SVGIG (reference sequence). The CDR3 DNA reads as TGTGCCTGGAGTCGAAAGCGGGGGGGCACAGATACGCAGTATTTT. Its protein is CAWSRKRGGTDTQYF.

This clonotype was detected only a few times. The rearrangement links TRBV12-3 or TRBV12-4 to TRBJ2-5, with a tentative D call TRBD1 (5 bases). This CDR3 has 15 residues. V lost 6 bases and J 4 bases, leaving 18 bases between the germline ends. DNA of the CDR3: TGTGCCAGCAGCTTAACCCCAACAAGGGGAGAGACCCAGTACTTC. It specifies CASSLTPTRGETQYF.